These 31 T cell receptor beta chains were all obtained from the same sample, sequenced in a study of graft-versus-host responses after intestinal transplantation. The protocol was immunoSEQ multiplex PCR, while the TCRdb copy is restricted to in-frame clones and leaves out a portion. Seen here are around 8,100 clones, 65% to 85% observed once, and the top ten hold 9.5% to 13%. Investigators treated the graft tissue so that it released intraepithelial and lamina propria lymphocytes. Here the sequenced sample was ileum tissue, taken approximately 19 weeks after transplant. Receptors were obtained from a human patient who received an intestinal transplant, so some T cells may come from the graft donor.

CDR3 sequence (DNA): TGCGCCAGCAGCTTGGCCTCGGGGGGGCTCGTCGAGTCGCAGTATTTT. Its translation is CASSLASGGLVESQYF. V is TRBV5-1 and J is TRBJ2-3, with 8 bases aligning to TRBD2. The germline gives CDR1 SGHRS, CDR2 YFSETQ. V shed 0 bases, J shed 10 bases, and the junction held 13 bases outside the gene matches. This CDR3 region has 16 residues.

The rearrangement joins TRBV7-9 to TRBJ2-1; 11 nucleotides agree with TRBD2. The CDR3 is 16 amino acids. The germline V gene has CDR1 SEHNR and CDR2 FQNEAQ (reference sequence). V dropped 5 bases and J dropped 8; count of bases not matched to a gene: 11. The CDR3 nucleotides are TGTGCCAGCAGCCATAGAACGGGACTAGCGGTTTATGAGCAGTTCTTC. Translation: CASSHRTGLAVYEQFF. The full variable domain, with the rest looked up from reference TRBV7-9 and TRBJ2-1, is DTGVSQNPRHKITKRGQNVTFRCDPISEHNRLYWYRQTLGQGPEFLTYFQNEAQLEKSRLLSDRFSAERPKGSFSTLEIQRTEQGDSAMYLCASSHRTGLAVYEQFFGPGTRLTVL.

The chain recombines TRBV6-5 with TRBJ2-7, with 7 nucleotides matching TRBD1. V shed 2 bases, J shed 1 base, and the junction held 2 bases outside the gene matches. The CDR3 covers 14 residues. CDR1 is MNHEY and CDR2 is SVGAGI in the germline V gene. The CDR3 reads CASSYLQGSYEQYF. CDR3 nucleotide sequence: TGTGCCAGCAGTTACCTACAGGGGTCCTACGAGCAGTACTTC.

The chain links TRBV5-4 to TRBJ2-2; 7 positions agree with TRBD2. This CDR3 is 14 amino acids long. V lost 0 bases to trimming and J lost 4 bases; unmatched junction nucleotides: 0. The germline V gene has CDR1 SGHNT and CDR2 YYREEE (reference sequence). The CDR3 DNA reads TGTGCCAGCAGCTTGGGGACTAGCACCGGGGAGCTGTTTTTT. Translated, it gives CASSLGTSTGELFF.

The rearrangement uses TRBV5-1 and TRBJ2-5; 14 bases match TRBD2. The CDR3 is 17 residues long. CDR1 and CDR2 from the germline V gene are SGHRS and YFSETQ. Unmatched junction bases numbered 5, after V lost 0 bases and J lost 4 bases. The chain's CDR3 is CASSLAGTSGSLETQYF. In DNA, the CDR3 is TGCGCCAGCAGCTTGGCCGGGACTAGCGGGAGTCTAGAGACCCAGTACTTC.

The chain joins TRBV11-2 to TRBJ2-1; TRBD2 matches at 11 bases. Per germline, CDR1 SGHAT and CDR2 FQNNGV. There are 14 residues in the CDR3. Unmatched junction bases numbered 10, after V lost 3 bases and J lost 15 bases. The CDR3 spells CASSLGLADPYPFF. DNA for the CDR3: TGTGCCAGCAGCTTGGGACTAGCGGACCCCTACCCGTTCTTC.

The CDR3 region has the DNA TGCGCCAGCAGCCAATCTGCACTAGCGGGGGGGCATCACGGGGAGCTGTTTTTT. Residues: CASSQSALAGGHHGELFF. This rearrangement joins TRBV4-1 to TRBJ2-2, with 13 bases that match TRBD2. With 2 bases clipped from V and 7 bases from J, the junction kept 10 bases outside the gene matches. CDR3 length: 18 residues. Germline V CDR1 and CDR2: MGHRA, YSYEKL.

This clone was counted between two and nine times. This chain connects TRBV27 to TRBJ2-7; D is perhaps TRBD1 or TRBD2 (6 bases each). This CDR3 spans 15 amino acids. The germline V and J ends were trimmed by 6 bases and 2 bases, with 17 bases remaining between them. Looked up from germline, CDR1 is MNHEY and CDR2 is SMNVEV (reference sequence). The CDR3 is CASSFTGAPTYEQYF. CDR3 nucleotide sequence: TGTGCCAGCAGCTTCACGGGGGCCCCTACCTACGAGCAGTACTTC.

The rearrangement uses TRBV4-1 and TRBJ2-3; TRBD2 is a possible D gene (7 bases). The CDR3 runs 15 residues. V dropped 2 bases and J dropped 3 bases, with 12 bases sitting between them. Germline-derived CDR1 and CDR2 are MGHRA and YSYEKL. CDR3 DNA sequence: TGCGCCAGCAGCCAATTCGCGGGGGCTACAGATACGCAGTATTTT. This codes for CASSQFAGATDTQYF.

The V and J genes are TRBV6-1 and TRBJ1-1; the D is unclear. CDR1 is MNHNS and CDR2 is SASEGT in the germline V gene. V was clipped by 5 bases and J by 8 bases, with 15 bases between them. The CDR3 totals 13 residues. The CDR3 reads CASSPGPFLEAFF. CDR3 nucleotide sequence: TGTGCCAGCAGTCCCGGACCCTTCCTAGAAGCTTTCTTT.

This chain joins TRBV10-2 and TRBJ2-7; no firm D call. The germline V and J ends were trimmed by 5 bases and 1 base, with 3 bases remaining between them. Looked up from germline, CDR1 is WSHSY and CDR2 is SAAADI. CDR3 length: 11 residues. CDR3 region: CASSLSYEQYF. The CDR3 nucleotides read TGCGCCAGCAGTCTATCCTACGAGCAGTACTTC.

This clone came up once. Additional DNA sequences in this sample encode the identical CDR3. The V call is TRBV5-1, the J call TRBJ2-5; D tentatively fits TRBD1 or TRBD2 (5 bases each). The CDR3 sequence is 14 residues long. Trimming took off 4 bases at V and 0 bases at J, with 10 bases between the two ends. In germline, CDR1 is SGHRS, CDR2 YFSETQ. CDR3 amino acids: CASSIGTYQETQYF. DNA for the CDR3: TGCGCCAGCAGCATTGGGACGTACCAAGAGACCCAGTACTTC.

V and J are TRBV7-8 and TRBJ1-1; D is undetermined. The CDR3 is made up of 11 amino acids. Germline V gives CDR1 SGHVS, CDR2 FQNEAQ. V was trimmed by 1 base and J by 4 bases, leaving 1 base between them. The CDR3 DNA is TGTGCCAGCAGCTTAGGCACTGAAGCTTTCTTT. The encoded protein is CASSLGTEAFF.

This clone was counted a few times. This chain connects TRBV6-4 to TRBJ2-1, with TRBD2 matching over 7 bases. Germline-derived CDR1 and CDR2 are MRHNA and SNTAGT. V lost 2 bases and J lost 2; bases outside the gene matches: 3. CDR3 length: 15 amino acids. The CDR3 protein is CASSDEAGAYNEQFF. The CDR3 DNA is TGTGCCAGCAGTGACGAGGCGGGAGCCTACAATGAGCAGTTCTTC.

This clone has just one count. The chain joins TRBV6-5 to TRBJ1-2; 8 nucleotides match TRBD1. CDR1 MNHEY and CDR2 SVGAGI come from the germline V gene. J gave up 5 bases and V 6 bases, and 5 bases lay outside the gene matches. The CDR3 totals 13 residues. CDR3 bases: TGTGCCAGCAGCCCGACAGGGGAATATGGCTACACCTTC. Protein product: CASSPTGEYGYTF.

The chain employs TRBV5-1 and TRBJ2-7; 11 bases agree with TRBD1. Trimming removed 3 bases from V and 6 bases from J; junction bases left unmatched: 11. Germline-derived CDR1 and CDR2 are SGHRS and YFSETQ. The CDR3 runs to 16 residues. CDR3 amino acids: CASSSLDRGPRSEQYF. CDR3 bases: TGCGCCAGCAGCTCACTGGACAGGGGGCCTCGATCCGAGCAGTACTTC.

This chain links TRBV20-1 with TRBJ1-1, with D uncertain. The V end was cut by 2 bases, the J end by 5 bases, with 6 bases between. Germline CDR1 DFQATT, CDR2 SNEGSKA (reference sequence). The CDR3 loop spans 11 amino acids. CDR3 sequence reads: CSARMQTEAFF. The CDR3 DNA is TGCAGTGCTAGAATGCAGACTGAAGCTTTCTTT.

The gene calls are TRBV5-4 and TRBJ2-1; D is undetermined. Trimming shortened V by 0 bases and J by 12 bases, and 10 bases separated the two germline ends. The CDR3 extends over 12 amino acids. Germline loops: CDR1 SGHNT, CDR2 YYREEE (reference sequence). CDR3 loop: CASSLDRGWQFF. The DNA of the CDR3 is TGTGCCAGCAGCTTGGATAGAGGTTGGCAGTTCTTC.

The chain couples TRBV27 to TRBJ1-1; 7 bases fit TRBD1. The CDR3 runs to 15 residues. After removal of 5 bases from V and 3 bases from J, the junction contained 9 bases not matched to a gene. The germline gives CDR1 MNHEY, CDR2 SMNVEV (reference sequence). The CDR3 DNA reads TGTGCCAGCAGTCCAGAGACAGGGTGGGACACTGAAGCTTTCTTT. This encodes CASSPETGWDTEAFF.

The chain carries TRBV9 and TRBJ2-1, with 8 positions matching TRBD1. Germline CDR1 and CDR2: SGDLS and YYNGEE. The V and J ends lost 0 bases and 5 bases, in that order; junction bases with no gene match: 13. This CDR3 contains 18 residues. Here the CDR3 DNA reads TGTGCCAGCAGCGTAGCCCGGGGACAGGCGTTGAAGGACAATGAGCAGTTCTTC. It is translated as CASSVARGQALKDNEQFF.

The chain recombines TRBV9 with TRBJ2-7; D gene uncertain. This CDR3 spans 16 amino acids. Per the germline V gene, CDR1 is SGDLS and CDR2 is YYNGEE. V lost 0 bases to trimming and J lost 0 bases, with 13 bases between them. DNA of the CDR3: TGTGCCAGCAGCGTAGAAGTTGGAGCGAGCTCCTACGAGCAGTACTTC. Protein sequence: CASSVEVGASSYEQYF.

The chain employs TRBV5-1 and TRBJ2-1, with D possibly being TRBD1 or TRBD2 (7 bases each). Per the germline V gene, CDR1 is SGHRS and CDR2 is YFSETQ. The CDR3 is made up of 15 amino acids. V lost 4 bases, J lost 6 bases, and 17 bases lay in between. CDR3 protein: CASSAAGQWSNEQFF. DNA for the CDR3: TGCGCCAGCAGCGCAGCGGGACAGTGGTCCAATGAGCAGTTCTTC.

The rearrangement links TRBV6-1 to TRBJ1-6; TRBD1 aligns across 7 bases. Losses at the gene ends were 0 bases for V and 16 bases for J; bases not matched to a gene: 3. Germline V gene sequence: CDR1 MNHNS, CDR2 SASEGT. The CDR3 extends over 12 amino acids. The CDR3 nucleotides are TGTGCCAGCAGTGAAGCATGGGGACAGCTCCACTTT. It specifies CASSEAWGQLHF.

The V call is TRBV25-1, the J call TRBJ1-2, with TRBD1 matching over 7 bases. The V and J ends lost 5 bases and 8 bases, in that order; junction bases with no gene match: 8. The germline CDR1 and CDR2 sequences are MGHDK and SYGVNS. The CDR3 spans 13 residues. CDR3 sequence (DNA): TGTGCCAGCAGTCACCAGACAGGGATGGGCTACACCTTC. It specifies CASSHQTGMGYTF.

V and J are TRBV28 and TRBJ2-1, with 11 bases aligning to TRBD2. This CDR3 region has 15 residues. Germline CDR1 MDHEN, CDR2 SYDVKM. Trimming took 1 base from V and 13 from J; bases not matched to a gene: 9. The CDR3 bases are TGTGCCAGCAGTTTATCGGGACTAGCGGATATGGGCCAGTTCTTC. It specifies CASSLSGLADMGQFF.

The chain employs TRBV6-5 and TRBJ1-2, with 7 nucleotides matching TRBD1. This CDR3 is built from 14 residues. CDR1 MNHEY and CDR2 SVGAGI come from the germline V gene. The trim removed 6 bases at V and 4 bases at J, leaving 8 bases unmatched. The CDR3 loop is CASRQGVGIYGYTF. The CDR3 coding sequence is TGTGCCAGCAGGCAGGGGGTGGGGATCTATGGCTACACCTTC.

The rearrangement joins TRBV6-4 to TRBJ2-3; D may be TRBD2 (6 bases). The V and J ends lost 2 bases and 0 bases respectively, with 6 bases between them. The CDR3 runs 14 residues. Germline V gene lookup returns CDR1 MRHNA and CDR2 SNTAGT. CDR3 protein: CASSDGTSTDTQYF. The CDR3, as DNA: TGTGCCAGCAGTGACGGGACTAGCACAGATACGCAGTATTTT.

V usage is TRBV6-5 and J usage is TRBJ2-3, with TRBD2 identical over 12 bases. The CDR3 is 14 residues long. Germline lookup yields CDR1 MNHEY and CDR2 SVGAGI. V gave up 6 bases and J gave up 10 bases; unmatched junction bases: 8. Here the CDR3 DNA reads TGTGCCAGCAGAACGGGACTAGCGGGCTCCTCGCAGTATTTT. Translating it yields CASRTGLAGSSQYF.

V usage is TRBV6-1 and J usage is TRBJ2-1; 8 bases align to TRBD2. The CDR3 loop spans 15 amino acids. V shed 2 bases and J 8 bases; nucleotides not matched to a gene: 8. CDR1 and CDR2 from the germline V gene are MNHNS and SASEGT. CDR3 sequence reads: CASSETSGEGDEQFF. The CDR3 bases are TGTGCCAGCAGTGAAACTAGCGGAGAGGGGGATGAGCAGTTCTTC.

The chain couples TRBV2 to TRBJ2-7, with D uncertain. From germline, CDR1 is SNHLY and CDR2 FYNNEI. V lost 5 bases, J lost 2 bases, and 10 bases lay in between. This CDR3 is 13 amino acids long. The CDR3 DNA is TGTGCCAGCAGTAACAGCGCAACCTACGAGCAGTACTTC. Its translation: CASSNSATYEQYF.

The chain is built from TRBV6-9 and TRBJ2-7, with unresolved D. The V gene's germline CDR1 is MNHGY and CDR2 SVAAGI. V lost 5 bases, J lost 4 bases, and 9 bases lay in between. The CDR3 totals 12 residues. CDR3 residues: CASSPGPYEQYF. The CDR3, as DNA: TGTGCCAGCAGTCCCGGACCTTACGAGCAGTACTTC.